The present TCR beta chain was sequenced within a study of cytomegalovirus exposure and HLA in healthy donors. Study context: The study's early data release held roughly 91 million unique TCRs from HLA-typed donors.

J lost 7 bases, V lost 4 bases, and 8 bases had no gene match. The CDR3 is 15 amino acids. Looked up from germline, CDR1 is SGHRS and CDR2 is YFSETQ. Remarks on this clone: As yet, its antigen is unknown.

The study's findings and limits: Researchers catalogued approximately 170 TCR beta chains as cytomegalovirus-associated. Beyond CMV serostatus, there was no information to go on about immune exposure. Some V segments, including TRBV6-2 and TRBV6-3, were excluded as indistinguishable.

The PCR made use of 60 Vbeta and 13 Jbeta primers. Assay used: immunoSEQ multiplex PCR; TCRdb lists only in-frame clones, some missing. The repertoire holds some 140,000 clones, with 70% to 85% as singletons. The TCR originated in a man aged 40-50 years in good health and CMV-seropositive. V is TRBV5-1 and J is TRBJ2-1; TRBD2 matches 10 bases. What was sequenced was PBMCs. CDR3 sequence reads: CASSTAGTSENEQFF. DNA of the CDR3: TGCGCCAGCAGCACAGCCGGGACTAGCGAGAATGAGCAGTTCTTC.